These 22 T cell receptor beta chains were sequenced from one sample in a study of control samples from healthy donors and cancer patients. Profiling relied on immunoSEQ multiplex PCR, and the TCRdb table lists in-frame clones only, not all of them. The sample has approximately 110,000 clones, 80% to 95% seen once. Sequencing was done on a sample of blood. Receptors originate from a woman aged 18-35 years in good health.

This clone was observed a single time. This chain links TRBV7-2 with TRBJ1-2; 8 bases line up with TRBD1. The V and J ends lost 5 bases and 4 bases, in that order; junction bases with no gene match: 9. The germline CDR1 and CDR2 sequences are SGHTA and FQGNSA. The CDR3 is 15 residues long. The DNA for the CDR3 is TGTGCCAGCAGCGCCGACAGGGGCGTTGTCTATGGCTACACCTTC. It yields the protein CASSADRGVVYGYTF.

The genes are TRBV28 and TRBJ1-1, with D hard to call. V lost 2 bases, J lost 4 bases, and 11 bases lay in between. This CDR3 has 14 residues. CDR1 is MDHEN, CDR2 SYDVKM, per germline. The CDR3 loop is CASSLGVRGTEAFF. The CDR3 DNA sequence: TGTGCCAGCAGTTTAGGGGTCCGGGGCACTGAAGCTTTCTTT.

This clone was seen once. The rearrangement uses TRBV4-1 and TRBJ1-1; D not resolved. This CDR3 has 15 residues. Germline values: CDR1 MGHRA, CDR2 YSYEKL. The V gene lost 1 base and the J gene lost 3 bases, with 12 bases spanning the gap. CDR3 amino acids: CASSQVPAWDTEAFF. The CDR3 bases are TGCGCCAGCAGCCAAGTTCCGGCTTGGGACACTGAAGCTTTCTTT.

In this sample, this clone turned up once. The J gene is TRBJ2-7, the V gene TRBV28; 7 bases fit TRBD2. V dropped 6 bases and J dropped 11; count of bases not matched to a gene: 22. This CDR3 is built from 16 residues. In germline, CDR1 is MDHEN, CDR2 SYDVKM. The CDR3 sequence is CASSSSGKPLGRGKYF. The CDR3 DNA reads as TGTGCCAGCAGCTCCAGCGGGAAGCCTCTTGGTAGGGGAAAGTACTTC.

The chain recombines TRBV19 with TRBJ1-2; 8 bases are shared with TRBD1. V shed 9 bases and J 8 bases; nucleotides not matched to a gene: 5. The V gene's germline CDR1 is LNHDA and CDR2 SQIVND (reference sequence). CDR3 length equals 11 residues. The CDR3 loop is CASRTGKGYTF. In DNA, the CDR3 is TGTGCCAGCAGGACAGGGAAGGGCTACACCTTC.

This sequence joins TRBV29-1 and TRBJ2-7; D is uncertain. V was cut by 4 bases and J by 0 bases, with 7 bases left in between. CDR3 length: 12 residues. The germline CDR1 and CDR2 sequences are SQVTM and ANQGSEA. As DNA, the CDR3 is TGCAGCGTTGTCATTGCCTCCTACGAGCAGTACTTC. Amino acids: CSVVIASYEQYF.

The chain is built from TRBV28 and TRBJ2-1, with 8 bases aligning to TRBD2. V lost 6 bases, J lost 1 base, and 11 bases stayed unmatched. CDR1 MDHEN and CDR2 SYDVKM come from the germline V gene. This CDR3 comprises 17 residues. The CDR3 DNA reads TGTGCCAGCAGCCCGCTACGGGGGGGGAAATCCTACAATGAGCAGTTCTTC. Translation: CASSPLRGGKSYNEQFF.

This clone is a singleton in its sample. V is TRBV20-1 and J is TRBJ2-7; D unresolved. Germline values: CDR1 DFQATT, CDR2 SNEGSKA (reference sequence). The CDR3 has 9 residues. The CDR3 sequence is CICRHEQYF. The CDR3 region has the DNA TGCATCTGCCGTCACGAGCAGTACTTC.

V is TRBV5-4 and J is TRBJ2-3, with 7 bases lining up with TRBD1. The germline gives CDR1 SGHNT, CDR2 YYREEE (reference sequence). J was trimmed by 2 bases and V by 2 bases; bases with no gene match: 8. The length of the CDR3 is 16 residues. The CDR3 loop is CASSFLRDRATDTQYF. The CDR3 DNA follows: TGTGCCAGCAGCTTCCTGCGTGACAGGGCCACAGATACGCAGTATTTT.

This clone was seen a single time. For the CDR3, the DNA is TGTGCCAGCAGCCATGACAGGGGTCCCCGTACGCAGTATTTT. This sequence encodes CASSHDRGPRTQYF. The chain employs TRBV14 and TRBJ2-3; 8 bases line up with TRBD1. This CDR3 has 14 amino acids. V was clipped by 3 bases and J by 8 bases; unmatched bases: 7. CDR1 is SGHDN and CDR2 is FVKESK in the germline V gene.

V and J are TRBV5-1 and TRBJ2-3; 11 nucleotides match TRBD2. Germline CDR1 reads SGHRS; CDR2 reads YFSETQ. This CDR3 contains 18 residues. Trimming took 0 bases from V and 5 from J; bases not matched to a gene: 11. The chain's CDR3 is CASSLDTTSGAVLDTQYF. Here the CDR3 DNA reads TGCGCCAGCAGCTTGGATACGACTAGCGGGGCGGTGTTAGATACGCAGTATTTT. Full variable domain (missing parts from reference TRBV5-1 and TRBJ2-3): KAGVTQTPRYLIKTRGQQVTLSCSPISGHRSVSWYQQTPGQGLQFLFEYFSETQRNKGNFPGRFSGRQFSNSRSEMNVSTLELGDSALYLCASSLDTTSGAVLDTQYFGPGTRLTVL.

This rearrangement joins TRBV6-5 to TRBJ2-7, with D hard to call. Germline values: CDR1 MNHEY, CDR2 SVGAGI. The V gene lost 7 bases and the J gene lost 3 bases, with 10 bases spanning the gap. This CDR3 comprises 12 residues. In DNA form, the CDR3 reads TGTGCCAGCATAGAACCCTACTACGAGCAGTACTTC. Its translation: CASIEPYYEQYF.

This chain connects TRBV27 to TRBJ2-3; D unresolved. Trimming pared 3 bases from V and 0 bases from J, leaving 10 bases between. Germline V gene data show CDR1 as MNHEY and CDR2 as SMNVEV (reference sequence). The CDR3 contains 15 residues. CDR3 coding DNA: TGTGCCAGCAGTTTGCGTTGGTCTAGCACAGATACGCAGTATTTT. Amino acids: CASSLRWSSTDTQYF.

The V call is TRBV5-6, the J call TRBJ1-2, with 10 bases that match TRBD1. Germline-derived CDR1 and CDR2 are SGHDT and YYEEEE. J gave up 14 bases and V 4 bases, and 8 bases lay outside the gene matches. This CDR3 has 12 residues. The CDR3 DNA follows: TGTGCCAGCAGCCCTGGGACAGGGGAGGGAACCTTC. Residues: CASSPGTGEGTF. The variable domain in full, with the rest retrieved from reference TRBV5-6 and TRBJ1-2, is DAGVTQSPTHLIKTRGQQVTLRCSPKSGHDTVSWYQQALGQGPQFIFQYYEEEERQRGNFPDRFSGHQFPNYSSELNVNALLLGDSALYLCASSPGTGEGTFGSGTRLTVV.

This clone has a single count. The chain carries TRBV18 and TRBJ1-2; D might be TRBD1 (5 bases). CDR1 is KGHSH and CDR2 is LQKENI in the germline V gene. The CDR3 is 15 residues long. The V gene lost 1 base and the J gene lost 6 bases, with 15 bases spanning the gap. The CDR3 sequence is CASSPQGLLIDGYTF. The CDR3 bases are TGTGCCAGCTCACCACAGGGACTCCTGATCGATGGCTACACCTTC.

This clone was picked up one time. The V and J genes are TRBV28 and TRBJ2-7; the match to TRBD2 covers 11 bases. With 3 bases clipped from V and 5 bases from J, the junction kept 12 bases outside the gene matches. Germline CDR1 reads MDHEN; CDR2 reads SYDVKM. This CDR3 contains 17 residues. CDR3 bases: TGTGCCAGCAGTTTTATATCCCTAGCGGGAGGCAACAACGAGCAGTACTTC. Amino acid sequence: CASSFISLAGGNNEQYF.

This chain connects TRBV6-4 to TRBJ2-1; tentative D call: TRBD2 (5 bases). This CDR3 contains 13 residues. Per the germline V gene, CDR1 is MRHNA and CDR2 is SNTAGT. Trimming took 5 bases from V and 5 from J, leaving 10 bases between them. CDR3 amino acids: CASSPSTNNEQFF. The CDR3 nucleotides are TGTGCCAGCAGTCCTTCGACTAACAATGAGCAGTTCTTC.

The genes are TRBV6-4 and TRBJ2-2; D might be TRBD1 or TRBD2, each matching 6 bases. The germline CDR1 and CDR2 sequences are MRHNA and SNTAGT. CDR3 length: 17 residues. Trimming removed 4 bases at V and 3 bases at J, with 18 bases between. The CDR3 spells CASSGSPTGAYTGELFF. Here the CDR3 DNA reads TGTGCCAGCAGTGGATCCCCGACGGGGGCCTACACCGGGGAGCTGTTTTTT.

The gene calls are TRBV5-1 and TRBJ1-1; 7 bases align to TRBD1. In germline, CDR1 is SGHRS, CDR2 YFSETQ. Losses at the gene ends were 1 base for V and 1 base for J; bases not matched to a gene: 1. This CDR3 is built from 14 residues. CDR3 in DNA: TGCGCCAGCAGCTTGAGACAGGGGAACACTGAAGCTTTCTTT. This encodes CASSLRQGNTEAFF.

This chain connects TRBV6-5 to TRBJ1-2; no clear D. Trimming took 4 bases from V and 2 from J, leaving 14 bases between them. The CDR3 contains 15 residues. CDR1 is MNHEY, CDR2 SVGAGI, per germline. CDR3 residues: CASSFSVLPNYGYTF. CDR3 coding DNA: TGTGCCAGCAGTTTTAGTGTACTGCCCAACTATGGCTACACCTTC.

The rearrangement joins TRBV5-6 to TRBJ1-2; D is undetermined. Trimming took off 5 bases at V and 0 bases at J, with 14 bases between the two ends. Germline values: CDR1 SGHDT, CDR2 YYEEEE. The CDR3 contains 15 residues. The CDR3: CASSPGEAANYGYTF. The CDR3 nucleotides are TGTGCCAGCAGTCCTGGGGAAGCTGCTAACTATGGCTACACCTTC.

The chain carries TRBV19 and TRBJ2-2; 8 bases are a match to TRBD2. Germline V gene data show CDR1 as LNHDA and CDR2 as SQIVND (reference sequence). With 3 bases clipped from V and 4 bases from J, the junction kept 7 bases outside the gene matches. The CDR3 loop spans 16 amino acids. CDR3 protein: CASSMALAVVTGELFF. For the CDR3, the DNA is TGTGCCAGTAGTATGGCACTAGCGGTCGTCACCGGGGAGCTGTTTTTT.